Following are 20 T cell receptor beta chains from one sample sequenced in a study of Ad26.COV2.S vaccination and SARS-CoV-2 variants. Treatment specified: some 20 received Ad26.COV2.S at low or high dose, single or two shots; 5 received placebo; per-sample allocation not given. Sampling was performed 63 days after the first vaccine or placebo injection. Repertoires were generated with immunoSEQ multiplex PCR, while TCRdb's copy carries only in-frame clones and drops some. Among some 480,000 clones listed, 70% to 90% were seen once. Sequencing was performed on peripheral blood, taken in a trial of Ad26.COV2.S vaccine versus placebo. The receptors were sampled from a person between 18 and 60 years old who received the Ad26.COV2.S COVID-19 vaccine or a placebo.

The rearrangement joins TRBV7-2 to TRBJ2-1; D unclear. The CDR3 consists of 12 residues. Trimming removed 0 bases from V and 10 bases from J, with 7 bases in between. Germline CDR1 and CDR2: SGHTA and FQGNSA. CDR3 protein: CASSLALWEQFF. CDR3 DNA sequence: TGTGCCAGCAGCTTAGCGCTGTGGGAGCAGTTCTTC.

This chain uses TRBV14 with TRBJ2-7; D possibly corresponds to TRBD1 (6 bases). This CDR3 region has 14 residues. CDR1 is SGHDN, CDR2 FVKESK, per germline. Trimming left V 0 bases short and J 0 bases short, with 6 bases between. The CDR3 reads CASSQEQGSYEQYF. In DNA, the CDR3 is TGTGCCAGCAGCCAAGAACAGGGCTCCTACGAGCAGTACTTC.

This clone turned up a few times. The chain carries TRBV5-4 and TRBJ2-4; D gene uncertain. The CDR3 spans 14 residues. From germline, CDR1 is SGHNT and CDR2 YYREEE (reference sequence). Trimming cost V 2 bases and J 8 bases, with 14 bases left between them. This chain's CDR3 is CASSLDRSLDIQYF. The CDR3 bases are TGTGCCAGCAGCTTAGATAGAAGCTTGGACATTCAGTACTTC. Together with reference TRBV5-4 and TRBJ2-4, the CDR3 gives the full variable domain: ETGVTQSPTHLIKTRGQQVTLRCSSQSGHNTVSWYQQALGQGPQFIFQYYREEENGRGNFPPRFSGLQFPNYSSELNVNALELDDSALYLCASSLDRSLDIQYFGAGTRLSVL.

This rearrangement joins TRBV6-5 to TRBJ1-2; maybe TRBD1 (6 bases). The CDR3 totals 15 residues. Germline loops: CDR1 MNHEY, CDR2 SVGAGI. Trimming took 2 bases from V and 4 from J, leaving 14 bases between them. The CDR3 region has the DNA TGTGCCAGCAGTTACGGGAGGGAGGGGGTCTATGGCTACACCTTC. Translating gives CASSYGREGVYGYTF.

The V gene is TRBV6-6, the J gene TRBJ2-7; D not resolved. V was trimmed by 4 bases and J by 7 bases, leaving 20 bases between them. The CDR3 covers 15 residues. Germline V gene data show CDR1 as MNHNY and CDR2 as SVGAGI (reference sequence). For the CDR3, the DNA is TGTGCCAGCAGTTCCCCCGGCAGCACCCCGATGGAGCAGTACTTC. This translates into CASSSPGSTPMEQYF.

The chain carries TRBV11-3 and TRBJ2-3; D not certain. The V gene lost 0 bases and the J gene lost 3 bases, with 10 bases spanning the gap. CDR3 length equals 15 residues. Germline CDR1 SGHNT, CDR2 YENEEA. The CDR3 DNA follows: TGTGCCAGCAGCTTAGAGGGGAAGAGGACAGATACGCAGTATTTT. Its translation: CASSLEGKRTDTQYF.

The J gene is TRBJ1-6, the V gene TRBV19, with 9 bases fitting TRBD1. The V and J ends lost 4 bases and 11 bases, in that order; junction bases with no gene match: 9. Germline loops: CDR1 LNHDA, CDR2 SQIVND (reference sequence). This CDR3 has 15 residues. The CDR3: CASSTLGQGKAPLHF. The CDR3 DNA reads TGTGCCAGTAGTACCCTCGGACAGGGGAAGGCACCCCTCCACTTT.

This chain uses TRBV19 with TRBJ2-1; D unclear. CDR1 is LNHDA, CDR2 SQIVND, per germline (reference sequence). Between the trimmed V and J ends, which lost 2 bases and 9 bases, there was a span of 11 bases. The length of the CDR3 is 13 residues. This CDR3 reads CASSISWQSEQFF. CDR3 nucleotides: TGTGCCAGTAGTATATCGTGGCAGAGTGAGCAGTTCTTC.

This clone was observed a single time. This chain links TRBV27 with TRBJ2-3, with 7 bases that match TRBD2. The CDR3 is 14 amino acids. CDR1 MNHEY and CDR2 SMNVEV come from the germline V gene (reference sequence). After removal of 4 bases from V and 3 bases from J, the junction contained 4 bases not matched to a gene. The CDR3 sequence is CASSWNSGTDTQYF. DNA of the CDR3: TGTGCCAGCAGTTGGAATAGCGGGACAGATACGCAGTATTTT.

The chain joins TRBV27 to TRBJ2-5; D not certain. Trimming took 4 bases from V and 14 from J, leaving 5 bases between them. The CDR3 sequence is 8 residues long. The V gene's germline CDR1 is MNHEY and CDR2 SMNVEV (reference sequence). The CDR3 sequence is CASSSPYF. The CDR3 DNA sequence: TGTGCCAGCAGTTCTCCCTACTTC.

The J gene is TRBJ2-1, the V gene TRBV4-3; D is unresolved. CDR3 length equals 11 residues. Trimming pared 6 bases from V and 9 bases from J, leaving 9 bases between. Germline lookup yields CDR1 LGHNA and CDR2 YSLEER. The CDR3 DNA follows: TGCGCCAGCAGTCGAGGCCCTGAGCAGTTCTTC. Amino acids: CASSRGPEQFF.

The V call is TRBV6-2 or TRBV6-3, the J call TRBJ2-7; either TRBD1 or TRBD2 may supply D (5 bases each). The germline V and J ends were trimmed by 4 bases and 3 bases, with 7 bases remaining between them. The CDR3 sequence is 12 residues long. Germline V gene lookup returns CDR1 MNHEY and CDR2 SVGEGT. The CDR3 nucleotides are TGTGCCAGCAGTTGGGGGTTCTACGAGCAGTACTTC. Residues: CASSWGFYEQYF.

In its sample, this clone was seen once. The V gene is TRBV5-1, the J gene TRBJ2-1, with 12 bases that match TRBD1. The CDR3 extends over 15 amino acids. The junction had 6 bases not matched to a gene; V was cut back by 2 bases and J by 9 bases. Germline CDR1 reads SGHRS; CDR2 reads YFSETQ. CDR3 coding DNA: TGCGCCAGCAGCTTATCGGGACAGGGGGCAAGTGAGCAGTTCTTC. Encoded protein: CASSLSGQGASEQFF.

The chain is built from TRBV7-8 and TRBJ1-2; TRBD1 might be the D (6 bases). Germline CDR1 is SGHVS and CDR2 is FQNEAQ. This CDR3 is 14 amino acids long. V was trimmed by 3 bases and J by 0 bases, leaving 8 bases between them. The CDR3 DNA follows: TGTGCCAGCAGCTTGGGGGGGCCTAACTATGGCTACACCTTC. Its protein is CASSLGGPNYGYTF.

The chain joins TRBV11-2 to TRBJ2-1; 10 bases agree with TRBD2. J was trimmed by 8 bases and V by 2 bases; bases with no gene match: 12. CDR1 SGHAT and CDR2 FQNNGV come from the germline V gene. CDR3 length equals 17 residues. CDR3 loop: CASSLRTSGRTLDEQFF. The CDR3 bases are TGTGCCAGCAGCTTACGGACTAGCGGAAGAACCCTCGATGAGCAGTTCTTC.

CDR3 sequence reads: CASSYRQGARNEQFF. CDR3 DNA sequence: TGTGCCAGCAGTTACAGGCAGGGGGCGAGAAATGAGCAGTTCTTC. The rearrangement joins TRBV6-5 to TRBJ2-1; TRBD1 agrees at 8 bases. The length of the CDR3 is 15 residues. V lost 2 bases to trimming and J lost 7 bases; unmatched junction nucleotides: 7. Germline CDR1 and CDR2: MNHEY and SVGAGI.

The rearrangement links TRBV25-1 to TRBJ1-4; D is possibly TRBD1 (5 bases). The CDR3 runs to 16 residues. Germline V gene sequence: CDR1 MGHDK, CDR2 SYGVNS. V was clipped by 3 bases and J by 4 bases, with 15 bases between them. CDR3: CASSDPKDSFNEKLFF. CDR3 bases: TGTGCCAGCAGTGACCCCAAAGACAGTTTTAATGAAAAACTGTTTTTT.

The chain employs TRBV27 and TRBJ1-5; D is uncertain. Germline CDR1 is MNHEY and CDR2 is SMNVEV (reference sequence). V was trimmed by 8 bases and J by 5 bases, leaving 4 bases between them. This CDR3 spans 10 amino acids. The CDR3 reads CASGHQPQHF. In DNA form, the CDR3 reads TGTGCCAGCGGACATCAGCCCCAGCATTTT.

J is TRBJ2-1 and V is TRBV10-3, with TRBD2 matching over 9 bases. CDR1 is ENHRY, CDR2 SYGVKD, per germline. The CDR3 loop spans 15 amino acids. Germline trimming cut 6 bases from V and 1 base from J; bases unmatched to any gene: 4. CDR3 loop: CAIRPSGTSYNEQFF. The CDR3 region has the DNA TGTGCCATCAGGCCTAGCGGGACGTCCTACAATGAGCAGTTCTTC.

This chain joins TRBV5-6 and TRBJ2-1; 9 bases align to TRBD2. The germline V gene has CDR1 SGHDT and CDR2 YYEEEE. The CDR3 consists of 17 residues. The J segment lost 3 bases and the V segment lost 0 bases, leaving 7 bases of the junction unmatched. The CDR3 sequence: CASSLVASGNLYNEQFF. For the CDR3, the DNA is TGTGCCAGCAGCTTGGTTGCTAGCGGGAACCTCTACAATGAGCAGTTCTTC.